The clone carrying this T cell receptor beta chain showed up many times. What it binds is unknown. This sample is part of a study of Graves' ophthalmopathy and Graves' hyperthyroidism. About the research overall: Over 18 months of follow-up, stable hyperthyroidism required that no ophthalmopathy appear.

Trimming pared 6 bases from V and 4 bases from J, leaving 13 bases between. Germline V gene lookup returns CDR1 MNHNY and CDR2 SVGAGI (reference sequence). There are 13 residues in the CDR3. From RNA, the CDR3 regions of TCR beta chains were amplified and sequenced. HTBI primers primed a first-round RT-PCR, and a second-round multiplex PCR followed. In TCRdb, the multiplex PCR reads were re-called with MiXCR into one record per CDR3 protein. The table has over a million distinct CDR3 sequences, about 36% seen once. Hyperthyroidism patients were newly diagnosed, under 2 months' duration, aged 18 to 65. Study-wide results and caveats: Researchers report that a 13-signature model separated ophthalmopathy from stable hyperthyroidism, posting 87.88% sensitivity and roughly 81% specificity. Detected in blood as well were most expanded thyroid clonotypes with frequency above 0.001.

The sequenced material came from peripheral blood or thyroid tissue (not recorded which). The receptor's source is an adult man with Graves' hyperthyroidism. The chain carries TRBV6-6 and TRBJ2-7, with D possibly being TRBD1 (5 bases). The CDR3 is CASRLDTRYEQYF. As DNA, the CDR3 is TGTGCCAGCAGACTGGACACCCGGTACGAGCAGTACTTC.